The rows below give T cell receptor beta chains drawn from one sample of a study of blood T cells in healthy people across ages. TCRdb re-analysed the 5' RACE reads in MiXCR, keeping a single row per CDR3 protein. This sample carries some 1.7 million distinct CDR3 sequences, 28% of them seen once, and the ten largest clones take less than 9.5%. The sample was blood. These TCRs come from a woman aged 25 to 39 in good health. The CDR3 runs from the conserved cysteine through the conserved F or W. The order of the fields is V gene, D gene, clone size, J gene, CDR3 DNA, CDR3 protein. The D gene is left open where the match is weak. Expanded clones get a size class; other rows say once, few or many, or leave the size out.

v_gene: TRBV28
d_gene: -
abundance: -
j_gene: TRBJ2-1
CDR3nt: TGTGCCAGCAGCCGGTCGGACCCTACCGGCAATGAGCAGTTCTTC
CDR3aa: CASSRSDPTGNEQFF

v_gene: TRBV4-2
d_gene: TRBD2
abundance: -
j_gene: TRBJ2-7
CDR3nt: TGTGCCAGCAGCCCTCGACTAGCGGGAGGGCCGGAGCAGTACTTC
CDR3aa: CASSPRLAGGPEQYF

v_gene: TRBV7-9
d_gene: -
abundance: few
j_gene: TRBJ2-7
CDR3nt: TGTGCCAGCAGCTCAACCTGGGCGGAGCAGTACTTC
CDR3aa: CASSSTWAEQYF

v_gene: TRBV29-1
d_gene: TRBD2
abundance: few
j_gene: TRBJ2-2
CDR3nt: TGCAGCGTTGTAGAGGGGAGGGCCGTAGTCGGGGAGCTGTTTTTT
CDR3aa: CSVVEGRAVVGELFF

v_gene: TRBV5-1
d_gene: -
abundance: -
j_gene: TRBJ2-3
CDR3nt: TGCGCCAGCAGCTTGGCCGGCGGTGGAGGCACAGATACGCAGTATTTT
CDR3aa: CASSLAGGGGTDTQYF

v_gene: TRBV5-1
d_gene: TRBD1
abundance: few
j_gene: TRBJ2-5
CDR3nt: TGCGCCAGCAGCCCACAGGGGGATGGGGAGACCCAGTACTTC
CDR3aa: CASSPQGDGETQYF

v_gene: TRBV5-5
d_gene: TRBD1
abundance: many
j_gene: TRBJ2-7
CDR3nt: TGTGCCAGCAGCTTTACAGACAGGGATCTGCAGTACTTC
CDR3aa: CASSFTDRDLQYF

v_gene: TRBV6-6
d_gene: -
abundance: many
j_gene: TRBJ2-7
CDR3nt: TGTGCCAGCAGTTATCAGACCTCCTACGAGCAGTACTTC
CDR3aa: CASSYQTSYEQYF

v_gene: TRBV7-6
d_gene: TRBD2
abundance: few
j_gene: TRBJ2-4
CDR3nt: TGTGCCAGCAGCCCAACGAGCGGGGGGGTGGCCCAGGGCATTCAGTACTTC
CDR3aa: CASSPTSGGVAQGIQYF

v_gene: TRBV15
d_gene: -
abundance: -
j_gene: TRBJ2-3
CDR3nt: TGTGCCACCAGCAGACGACAGGGGCGGGAGGGAACAGATACGCAGTATTTT
CDR3aa: CATSRRQGREGTDTQYF

v_gene: TRBV5-1
d_gene: -
abundance: -
j_gene: TRBJ2-7
CDR3nt: TGCGCCAGCATCTCCGGACAGGAGCAGTACTTC
CDR3aa: CASISGQEQYF

v_gene: TRBV6-2/TRBV6-3
d_gene: -
abundance: -
j_gene: TRBJ2-3
CDR3nt: TGTGCCAGCAGTTACGACTACGCAGATGCGCAGTATTTT
CDR3aa: CASSYDYADAQYF

v_gene: TRBV7-3
d_gene: -
abundance: few
j_gene: TRBJ1-1
CDR3nt: TGTGCCAGCAGCTTATCGGGCTATAGCACTGAAGCTTTCTTT
CDR3aa: CASSLSGYSTEAFF

v_gene: TRBV20-1
d_gene: -
abundance: few
j_gene: TRBJ1-2
CDR3nt: TGCAGTGCCCGCGCAGGCCTAATCTCGGGGGCAGGGAGTGGCTACACCTTC
CDR3aa: CSARAGLISGAGSGYTF

v_gene: TRBV29-1
d_gene: -
abundance: -
j_gene: TRBJ2-3
CDR3nt: TGCAGCGTTCTAATGGCAGGCCGGACCACAGATACGCAGTATTTT
CDR3aa: CSVLMAGRTTDTQYF

v_gene: TRBV29-1
d_gene: -
abundance: -
j_gene: TRBJ2-7
CDR3nt: TGCAGCGTCGCCGGGGGGCGATACGAGCAGTACTTC
CDR3aa: CSVAGGRYEQYF

v_gene: TRBV7-3
d_gene: -
abundance: few
j_gene: TRBJ1-2
CDR3nt: TGTGCCATCAGCTCCACCGGGACGGCCAGTGATGGCTACACCTTC
CDR3aa: CAISSTGTASDGYTF

v_gene: TRBV27
d_gene: -
abundance: few
j_gene: TRBJ2-7
CDR3nt: TGTGCCAGCAGTATGAGGGGGTCTCACTACGAGCAGTACTTC
CDR3aa: CASSMRGSHYEQYF

v_gene: TRBV20-1
d_gene: TRBD1
abundance: many
j_gene: TRBJ2-1
CDR3nt: TGCAGTGCTACACTTCCCGGGACAGGGAAATTGTATGAGCAGTTCTTC
CDR3aa: CSATLPGTGKLYEQFF

v_gene: TRBV5-6
d_gene: -
abundance: -
j_gene: TRBJ1-1
CDR3nt: TGTGCCAGCAGCTTGGACGTGATGAATTTGGCTGAAGCTTTCTTT
CDR3aa: CASSLDVMNLAEAFF

v_gene: TRBV6-6
d_gene: -
abundance: -
j_gene: TRBJ1-2
CDR3nt: TGTGCCGGCAGTTACCCGGCGGGGAGTGGTGGCTACACCTTC
CDR3aa: CAGSYPAGSGGYTF

v_gene: TRBV5-1
d_gene: -
abundance: -
j_gene: TRBJ1-1
CDR3nt: TGCGCCAGCAGCTCAGGTCTGATCATGAACACTGAAGCTTTCTTT
CDR3aa: CASSSGLIMNTEAFF

v_gene: TRBV7-9
d_gene: -
abundance: -
j_gene: TRBJ1-1
CDR3nt: TGTGCCAGCACCCGGGCCACAGGAGACACTGAAGCTTTCTTT
CDR3aa: CASTRATGDTEAFF